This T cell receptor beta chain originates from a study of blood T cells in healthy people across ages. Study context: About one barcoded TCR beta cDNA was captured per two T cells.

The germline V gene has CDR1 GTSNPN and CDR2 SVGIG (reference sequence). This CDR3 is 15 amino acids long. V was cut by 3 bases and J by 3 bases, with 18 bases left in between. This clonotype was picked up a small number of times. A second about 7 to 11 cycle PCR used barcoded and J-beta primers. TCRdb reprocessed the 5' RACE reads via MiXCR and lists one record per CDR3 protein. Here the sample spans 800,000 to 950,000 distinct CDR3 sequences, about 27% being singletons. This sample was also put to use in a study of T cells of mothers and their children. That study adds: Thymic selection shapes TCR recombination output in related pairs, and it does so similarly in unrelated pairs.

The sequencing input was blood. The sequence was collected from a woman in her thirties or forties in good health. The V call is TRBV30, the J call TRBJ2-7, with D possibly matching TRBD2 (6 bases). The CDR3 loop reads CAWSAGGSVGYEQYF. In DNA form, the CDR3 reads TGTGCCTGGAGCGCCGGAGGGTCCGTAGGCTACGAGCAGTACTTC.